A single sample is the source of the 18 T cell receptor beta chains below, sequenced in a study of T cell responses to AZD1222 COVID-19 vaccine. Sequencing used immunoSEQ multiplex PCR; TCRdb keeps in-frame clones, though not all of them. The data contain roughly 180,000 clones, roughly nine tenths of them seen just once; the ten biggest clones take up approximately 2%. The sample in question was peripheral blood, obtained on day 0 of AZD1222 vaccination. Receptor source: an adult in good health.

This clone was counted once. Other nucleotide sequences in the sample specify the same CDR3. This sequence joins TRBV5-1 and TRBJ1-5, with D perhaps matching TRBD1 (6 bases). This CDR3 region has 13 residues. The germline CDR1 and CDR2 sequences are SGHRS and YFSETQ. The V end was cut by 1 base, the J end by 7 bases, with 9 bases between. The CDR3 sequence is CASSLTGGQPQHF. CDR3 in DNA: TGCGCCAGCAGCTTGACGGGGGGCCAGCCCCAGCATTTT.

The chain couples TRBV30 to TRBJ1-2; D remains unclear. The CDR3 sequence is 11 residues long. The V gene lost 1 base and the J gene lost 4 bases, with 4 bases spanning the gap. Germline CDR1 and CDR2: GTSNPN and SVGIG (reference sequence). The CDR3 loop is CAWSEVYGYTF. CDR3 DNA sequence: TGTGCCTGGAGTGAGGTCTATGGCTACACCTTC.

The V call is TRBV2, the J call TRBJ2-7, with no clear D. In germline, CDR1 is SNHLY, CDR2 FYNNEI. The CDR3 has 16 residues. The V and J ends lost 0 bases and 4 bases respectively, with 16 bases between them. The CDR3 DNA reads TGTGCCAGCAGTGAAGCGGACCGCACACGCCCATACGAGCAGTACTTC. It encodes CASSEADRTRPYEQYF. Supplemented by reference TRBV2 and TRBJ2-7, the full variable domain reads EPEVTQTPSHQVTQMGQEVILRCVPISNHLYFYWYRQILGQKVEFLVSFYNNEISEKSEIFDDQFSVERPDGSNFTLKIRSTKLEDSAMYFCASSEADRTRPYEQYFGPGTRLTVT.

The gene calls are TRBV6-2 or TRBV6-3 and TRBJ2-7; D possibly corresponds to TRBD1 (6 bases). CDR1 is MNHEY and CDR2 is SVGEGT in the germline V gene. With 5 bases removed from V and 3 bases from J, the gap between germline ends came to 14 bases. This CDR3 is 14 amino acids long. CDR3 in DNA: TGTGCCAGCAGTCCCCGACAGGTGATCTACGAGCAGTACTTC. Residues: CASSPRQVIYEQYF.

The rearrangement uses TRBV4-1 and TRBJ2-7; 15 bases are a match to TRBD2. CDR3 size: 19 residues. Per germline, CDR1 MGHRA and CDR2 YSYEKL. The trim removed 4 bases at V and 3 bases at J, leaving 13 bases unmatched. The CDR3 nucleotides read TGCGCCAGCAGCCCGACGACCGGGACTAGCGGGGGGCGTAACTACGAGCAGTACTTC. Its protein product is CASSPTTGTSGGRNYEQYF.

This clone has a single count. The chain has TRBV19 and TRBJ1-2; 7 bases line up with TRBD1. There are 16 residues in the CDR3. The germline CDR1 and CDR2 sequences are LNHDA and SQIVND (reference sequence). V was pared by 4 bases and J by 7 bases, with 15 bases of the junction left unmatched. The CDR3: CASSTGLDRVSSGYTF. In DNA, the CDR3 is TGTGCCAGTAGTACTGGACTAGACAGGGTTAGCTCTGGCTACACCTTC.

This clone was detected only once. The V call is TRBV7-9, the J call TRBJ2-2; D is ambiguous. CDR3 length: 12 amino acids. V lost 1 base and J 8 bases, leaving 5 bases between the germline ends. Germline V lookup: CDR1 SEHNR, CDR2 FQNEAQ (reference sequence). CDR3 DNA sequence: TGTGCCAGCAGCTTAGAAAGGGGGGAGCTGTTTTTT. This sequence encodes CASSLERGELFF.

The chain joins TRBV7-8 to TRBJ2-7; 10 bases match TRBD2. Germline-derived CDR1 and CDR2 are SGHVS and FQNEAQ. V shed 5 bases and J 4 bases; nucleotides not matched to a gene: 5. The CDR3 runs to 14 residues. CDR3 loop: CASSRTSGPYEQYF. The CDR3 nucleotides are TGTGCCAGCAGCCGGACTAGCGGCCCATACGAGCAGTACTTC.

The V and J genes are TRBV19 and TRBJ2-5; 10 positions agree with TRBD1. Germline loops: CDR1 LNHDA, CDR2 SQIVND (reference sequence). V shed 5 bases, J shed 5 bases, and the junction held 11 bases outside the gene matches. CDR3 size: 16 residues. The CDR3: CASSALGTGVGETQYF. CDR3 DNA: TGTGCCAGTAGTGCTCTGGGGACAGGGGTCGGCGAGACCCAGTACTTC.

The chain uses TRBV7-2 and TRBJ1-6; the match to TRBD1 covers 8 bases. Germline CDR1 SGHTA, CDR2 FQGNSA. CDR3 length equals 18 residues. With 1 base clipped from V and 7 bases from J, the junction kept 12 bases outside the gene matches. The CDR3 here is CASSLVGTGGQKNSPLHF. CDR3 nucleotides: TGTGCCAGCAGCTTAGTGGGAACAGGGGGACAGAAAAATTCACCCCTCCACTTT.

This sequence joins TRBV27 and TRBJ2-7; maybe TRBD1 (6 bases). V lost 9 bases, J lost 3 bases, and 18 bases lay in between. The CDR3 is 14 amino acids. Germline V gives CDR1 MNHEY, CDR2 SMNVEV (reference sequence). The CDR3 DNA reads TGTGCCAGTCAGCCCACAGGGACATTCTACGAGCAGTACTTC. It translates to CASQPTGTFYEQYF.

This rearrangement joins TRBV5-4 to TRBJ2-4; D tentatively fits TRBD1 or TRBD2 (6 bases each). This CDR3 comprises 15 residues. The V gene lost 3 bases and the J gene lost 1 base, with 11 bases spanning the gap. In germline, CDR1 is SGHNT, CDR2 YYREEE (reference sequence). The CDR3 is CASSSVGGAKNIQYF. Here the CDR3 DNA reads TGTGCCAGCAGCTCGGTCGGGGGCGCCAAAAACATTCAGTACTTC.

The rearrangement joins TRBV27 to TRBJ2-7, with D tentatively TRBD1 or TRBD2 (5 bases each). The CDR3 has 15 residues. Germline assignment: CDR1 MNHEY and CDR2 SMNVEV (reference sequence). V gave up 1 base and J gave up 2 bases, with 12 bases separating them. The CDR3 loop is CASSLWGPPAYEQYF. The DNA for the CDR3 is TGTGCCAGCAGTTTATGGGGACCGCCGGCCTACGAGCAGTACTTC.

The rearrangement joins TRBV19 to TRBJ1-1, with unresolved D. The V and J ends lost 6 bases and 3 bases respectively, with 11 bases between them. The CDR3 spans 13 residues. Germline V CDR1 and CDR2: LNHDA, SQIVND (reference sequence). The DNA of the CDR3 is TGTGCCAGTAGCCCCGCGCACGACACTGAAGCTTTCTTT. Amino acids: CASSPAHDTEAFF.

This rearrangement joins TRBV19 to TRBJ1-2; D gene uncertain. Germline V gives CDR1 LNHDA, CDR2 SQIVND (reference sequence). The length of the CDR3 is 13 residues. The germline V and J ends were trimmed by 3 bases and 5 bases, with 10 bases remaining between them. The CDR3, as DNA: TGTGCCAGTAGTATGGGCAGAAAATATGGCTACACCTTC. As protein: CASSMGRKYGYTF.

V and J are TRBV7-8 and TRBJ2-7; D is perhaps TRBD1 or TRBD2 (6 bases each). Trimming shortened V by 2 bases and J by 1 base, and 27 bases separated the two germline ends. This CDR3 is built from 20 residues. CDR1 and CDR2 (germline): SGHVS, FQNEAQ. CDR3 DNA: TGTGCCAGCAGCTTAATCTTCTCGGGGGCGATTACCGCCGGGTCCTACGAGCAGTACTTC. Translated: CASSLIFSGAITAGSYEQYF.

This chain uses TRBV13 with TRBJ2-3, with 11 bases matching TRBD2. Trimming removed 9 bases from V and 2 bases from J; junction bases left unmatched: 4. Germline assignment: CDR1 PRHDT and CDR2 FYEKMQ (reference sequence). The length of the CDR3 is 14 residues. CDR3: CASQTSGVTDTQYF. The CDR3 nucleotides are TGTGCCAGTCAGACTAGCGGGGTCACAGATACGCAGTATTTT.

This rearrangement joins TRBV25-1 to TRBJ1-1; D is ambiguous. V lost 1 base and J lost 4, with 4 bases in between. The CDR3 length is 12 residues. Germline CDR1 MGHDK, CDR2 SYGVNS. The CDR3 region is CASSEWGTEAFF. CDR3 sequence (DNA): TGTGCCAGCAGTGAATGGGGCACTGAAGCTTTCTTT.